Listed below are T cell receptor beta chains from one sample, sequenced in a study of regulatory T cells in long-lasting Graves disease. TCRdb reprocessed the multiplex PCR reads via MiXCR and lists one record per CDR3 protein. The table shows about 430,000 distinct CDR3 sequences, with roughly 15% occurring only once. The same sample was also studied in work on T cells in Graves' hyperthyroidism and ophthalmopathy.

The sample consisted of peripheral blood mononuclear cells (PBMCs), taken at new diagnosis, from a patient treated with antithyroid drugs. These receptors were obtained from a woman aged 40-49 years with Graves disease. Both conserved end residues are part of each CDR3. Each record gives: CDR3 protein, V gene, clone size, CDR3 length. Clone size is stated in some rows and not others, as once, few, many or a class when expanded.

cdr3_aa: CASSGGGGTRRTEAFF; v_call: TRBV28; clone_size: -; cdr3_length: 16
cdr3_aa: CASSKDRFYEQYF; v_call: TRBV27; clone_size: many; cdr3_length: 13
cdr3_aa: CASRRAGLNTGELFF; v_call: TRBV12-3/TRBV12-4; clone_size: -; cdr3_length: 15
cdr3_aa: CASSDASDYEQYF; v_call: TRBV9; clone_size: -; cdr3_length: 13
cdr3_aa: CASSGGVLNTGELFF; v_call: TRBV6-1; clone_size: many; cdr3_length: 15
cdr3_aa: CASSLLAGDLNEQFF; v_call: TRBV7-9; clone_size: many; cdr3_length: 15
cdr3_aa: CASSDRDSNEQFF; v_call: TRBV9; clone_size: few; cdr3_length: 13
cdr3_aa: CASSPAGTGGTQPQHF; v_call: TRBV12-3/TRBV12-4; clone_size: many; cdr3_length: 16
cdr3_aa: CAWSSGRQNQPQHF; v_call: TRBV30; clone_size: many; cdr3_length: 14
cdr3_aa: CSARGTSYEQYF; v_call: TRBV20-1; clone_size: few; cdr3_length: 12
cdr3_aa: CASSKQGAQTGYNEQFF; v_call: TRBV27; clone_size: many; cdr3_length: 17
cdr3_aa: CASSLSGTDEQYF; v_call: TRBV18; clone_size: many; cdr3_length: 13
cdr3_aa: CASSQDRVGLEQYF; v_call: TRBV4-3; clone_size: -; cdr3_length: 14
cdr3_aa: CASRPPRWGNEGELFF; v_call: TRBV7-8; clone_size: many; cdr3_length: 16
cdr3_aa: CASSLVAGRSYNEQFF; v_call: TRBV27; clone_size: -; cdr3_length: 16
cdr3_aa: CSVAASETQYF; v_call: TRBV29-1; clone_size: many; cdr3_length: 11
cdr3_aa: CASSPTGSGLAGASGETQYF; v_call: TRBV3-1; clone_size: many; cdr3_length: 20
cdr3_aa: CASSLDSVQGSEQYF; v_call: TRBV7-6; clone_size: many; cdr3_length: 15
cdr3_aa: CATSETGGHDNEQFF; v_call: TRBV24-1; clone_size: -; cdr3_length: 15
cdr3_aa: CASSLGQVNSPLHF; v_call: TRBV7-9; clone_size: -; cdr3_length: 14
cdr3_aa: CASSLAGEPEQYF; v_call: TRBV5-6; clone_size: -; cdr3_length: 13
cdr3_aa: CSATPEVHLQETQYF; v_call: TRBV20-1; clone_size: many; cdr3_length: 15
cdr3_aa: CAGWDRLKDGYTF; v_call: TRBV12-3/TRBV12-4; clone_size: -; cdr3_length: 13
cdr3_aa: CSARASRGNQETQYF; v_call: TRBV20-1; clone_size: many; cdr3_length: 15
cdr3_aa: CASSQEINSYYEQYF; v_call: TRBV5-1; clone_size: -; cdr3_length: 15
cdr3_aa: CASSNPPGEAFF; v_call: TRBV19; clone_size: many; cdr3_length: 12
cdr3_aa: CASSAQGTQETQYF; v_call: TRBV9; clone_size: many; cdr3_length: 14
cdr3_aa: CASSVGQAYTGELFF; v_call: TRBV9; clone_size: -; cdr3_length: 15
cdr3_aa: CSARPRHVLAGRDEQYF; v_call: TRBV20-1; clone_size: many; cdr3_length: 17
cdr3_aa: CAWSPSGEKTRYF; v_call: TRBV30; clone_size: -; cdr3_length: 13
cdr3_aa: CASSYSEVGLTEYEQYF; v_call: TRBV6-2/TRBV6-3; clone_size: many; cdr3_length: 17
cdr3_aa: CASSQASSGAGELFF; v_call: TRBV4-1; clone_size: -; cdr3_length: 15
cdr3_aa: CASSSGSFAGELFF; v_call: TRBV27; clone_size: -; cdr3_length: 14
cdr3_aa: CSARRGVTEAFF; v_call: TRBV20-1; clone_size: -; cdr3_length: 12
cdr3_aa: CASSPGLSGAFF; v_call: TRBV12-3/TRBV12-4; clone_size: many; cdr3_length: 12
cdr3_aa: CASTRGRYNEQFF; v_call: TRBV6-2/TRBV6-3; clone_size: many; cdr3_length: 13
cdr3_aa: CASSLARLTYEQYF; v_call: TRBV7-2; clone_size: many; cdr3_length: 14
cdr3_aa: CASSSLRGDSRRRETQYF; v_call: TRBV7-9; clone_size: many; cdr3_length: 18
cdr3_aa: CASSIGLAVYQETQYF; v_call: TRBV6-2/TRBV6-3; clone_size: many; cdr3_length: 16
cdr3_aa: CASSYSPGDRADGYTF; v_call: TRBV6-2/TRBV6-3; clone_size: many; cdr3_length: 16
cdr3_aa: CASSSISGISTDTQYF; v_call: TRBV7-6; clone_size: many; cdr3_length: 16
cdr3_aa: CASSSDQETQYF; v_call: TRBV19; clone_size: many; cdr3_length: 12
cdr3_aa: CASSQGAAGSYEQYF; v_call: TRBV4-1; clone_size: -; cdr3_length: 15
cdr3_aa: CASSPPGLAGEQFF; v_call: TRBV28; clone_size: -; cdr3_length: 14
cdr3_aa: CASSEQPGLAVSGELFF; v_call: TRBV7-6; clone_size: -; cdr3_length: 17
cdr3_aa: CSVEETGTEQYF; v_call: TRBV29-1; clone_size: many; cdr3_length: 12
cdr3_aa: CASSTPRDSYEQYF; v_call: TRBV6-1; clone_size: many; cdr3_length: 14